This passage covers 30 T cell receptor beta chains from one sample sequenced in a study of T cell changes during pregnancy in multiple sclerosis. The protocol was immunoSEQ multiplex PCR, while the TCRdb copy is restricted to in-frame clones and leaves out a portion. The sample lists over 70,000 clones; around nine tenths were seen once. The specimen was peripheral blood, collected in the first trimester of pregnancy. The receptor set was obtained from a female donor in good health, enrolled as a control in a pregnancy study.

The table lists this clone with a count of one. The chain has TRBV5-1 and TRBJ1-2; TRBD1 is a possible D gene (5 bases). This CDR3 has 15 amino acids. Trimming took 1 base from V and 4 from J, leaving 14 bases between them. Germline V gene sequence: CDR1 SGHRS, CDR2 YFSETQ. CDR3 nucleotides: TGCGCCAGCAGCTTGTCAACAGGCGACTTCTATGGCTACACCTTC. It yields the protein CASSLSTGDFYGYTF.

V is TRBV28 and J is TRBJ2-1; 10 bases line up with TRBD2. Trimming cost V 6 bases and J 8 bases; bases outside gene matches: 13. Germline V CDR1 and CDR2: MDHEN, SYDVKM. The CDR3 contains 16 residues. Here the CDR3 DNA reads TGTGCCAGCAGCTCCCCAAGCGGGAGGGCCGATGATGAGCAGTTCTTC. This encodes CASSSPSGRADDEQFF.

The CDR3 coding sequence is TGTGCCAGCAGTGACGGGATACACACCGGGGAGCTGTTTTTT. Encoded protein: CASSDGIHTGELFF. The V call is TRBV2, the J call TRBJ2-2, with D tentatively TRBD2 (5 bases). This CDR3 region has 14 residues. V lost 3 bases and J lost 3, with 8 bases in between. Germline assignment: CDR1 SNHLY and CDR2 FYNNEI.

Here the CDR3 DNA reads TGTGCCAGCAGTAATCGAGGATCGGAGACCCAGTACTTC. Translation gives CASSNRGSETQYF. The chain joins TRBV6-1 to TRBJ2-5, with D unresolved. V was shortened by 5 bases and J by 5 bases, with 12 bases between the two germline ends. The CDR3 extends over 13 amino acids. In germline, CDR1 is MNHNS, CDR2 SASEGT.

In this sample, this clone turned up once. The V gene is TRBV27, the J gene TRBJ1-1; D uncertain. The germline V gene encodes CDR1 MNHEY and CDR2 SMNVEV (reference sequence). V was cut by 1 base and J by 8 bases, with 11 bases left in between. The CDR3 loop spans 13 amino acids. CDR3 in amino acids: CASSLFETGEAFF. The CDR3 nucleotides read TGTGCCAGCAGTTTATTTGAGACGGGAGAAGCTTTCTTT.

The J gene is TRBJ2-7, the V gene TRBV15; D possibly corresponds to TRBD1 (6 bases). V lost 2 bases and J lost 0, with 11 bases in between. CDR1 is LNHNV, CDR2 YYDKDF, per germline (reference sequence). The CDR3 is made up of 15 amino acids. The CDR3 region has the DNA TGTGCCACCAGCAGACCCGGGACAAGCTCCTACGAGCAGTACTTC. This codes for CATSRPGTSSYEQYF.

The chain uses TRBV6-4 and TRBJ2-3; weak D call: TRBD2 (7 bases). Trimming pared 3 bases from V and 5 bases from J, leaving 12 bases between. The germline V gene has CDR1 MRHNA and CDR2 SNTAGT. This CDR3 has 14 amino acids. The CDR3 sequence is CASSEGGGEDTQYF. DNA of the CDR3: TGTGCCAGCAGTGAAGGGGGAGGGGAAGATACGCAGTATTTT.

V gene TRBV5-1 combines with J gene TRBJ1-2; no reliable D call. The CDR3 totals 14 residues. The germline V gene encodes CDR1 SGHRS and CDR2 YFSETQ. Trimming cost V 0 bases and J 4 bases, with 10 bases left between them. CDR3 DNA sequence: TGCGCCAGCAGCTTGGCTGATGGAGCCTATGGCTACACCTTC. It translates to CASSLADGAYGYTF.

The chain couples TRBV10-3 to TRBJ2-2; TRBD2 aligns across 10 bases. The V and J ends lost 10 bases and 4 bases, in that order; junction bases with no gene match: 9. The CDR3 is 15 amino acids. Germline V gene sequence: CDR1 ENHRY, CDR2 SYGVKD. The CDR3 bases are TGTGCCAGCCTAGCGGGAGAGATTATCACCGGGGAGCTGTTTTTT. Translated: CASLAGEIITGELFF.

This clone has only one observation. Mismatch with germline at one junction end may stem from a read error. The V call is TRBV7-2, the J call TRBJ1-1, with 10 bases fitting TRBD1. This CDR3 is built from 15 residues. Germline-derived CDR1 and CDR2 are SGHTA and FQGNSA. The CDR3 is CASSVAGTGVTEAFF. Here the CDR3 DNA reads TGTGCCAGCAGCGTAGCCGGGACAGGGGTAACTGAAGCTTTCTTT.

The CDR3 nucleotides are TGTGCCAGCGGGACTAGCGGGAGCAATGAGCAGTTCTTC. Protein: CASGTSGSNEQFF. The rearrangement uses TRBV7-6 and TRBJ2-1; 14 nucleotides line up with TRBD2. J was trimmed by 6 bases and V by 8 bases; bases with no gene match: 0. Germline loops: CDR1 SGHVS, CDR2 FNYEAQ. The CDR3 has 13 residues. The full variable domain, in which reference TRBV7-6 and TRBJ2-1 provide the parts outside the CDR3, is GAGVSQSPRYKVTKRGQDVALRCDPISGHVSLYWYRQALGQGPEFLTYFNYEAQQDKSGLPNDRFSAERPEGSISTLTIQRTEQRDSAMYRCASGTSGSNEQFFGPGTRLTVL.

V gene TRBV6-1 combines with J gene TRBJ2-7; D unclear. This CDR3 region has 11 residues. Germline-derived CDR1 and CDR2 are MNHNS and SASEGT. Trimming took off 6 bases at V and 5 bases at J, with 8 bases between the two ends. CDR3 in DNA: TGTGCCAGCAGCCCCCCTCACGAGCAGTACTTC. Residues: CASSPPHEQYF.

This chain connects TRBV5-6 to TRBJ2-7; 13 nucleotides line up with TRBD2. V shed 1 base and J 4 bases; nucleotides not matched to a gene: 5. Germline assignment: CDR1 SGHDT and CDR2 YYEEEE. This CDR3 region has 16 residues. The CDR3 DNA sequence: TGTGCCAGCAGCTTGCCCGGGACTAGCGGGACTTACGAGCAGTACTTC. Its translation: CASSLPGTSGTYEQYF.

CDR3 region: CASSPGQTNYGYTF. CDR3 DNA: TGTGCCAGTAGTCCGGGACAGACTAACTATGGCTACACCTTC. This chain uses TRBV19 with TRBJ1-2; TRBD1 agrees at 7 bases. Germline V lookup: CDR1 LNHDA, CDR2 SQIVND (reference sequence). V lost 5 bases and J lost 0; bases outside the gene matches: 3. The CDR3 is 14 residues long.

The gene calls are TRBV7-6 and TRBJ2-7; 13 bases match TRBD2. V lost 3 bases and J lost 6; bases outside the gene matches: 2. Germline V lookup: CDR1 SGHVS, CDR2 FNYEAQ. The CDR3 is 14 residues long. CDR3 amino acids: CASSLGLAGTEQYF. Written as DNA, the CDR3 is TGTGCCAGCAGCTTGGGACTAGCGGGAACCGAGCAGTACTTC.

In nucleotides, the CDR3 is TGTGCCAGCAGTTTCTTCACAGGTCAAGAGACCCAGTACTTC. It yields the protein CASSFFTGQETQYF. This chain uses TRBV6-5 with TRBJ2-5; possible D gene TRBD1, 5 bases. With 4 bases removed from V and 2 bases from J, the gap between germline ends came to 11 bases. The germline gives CDR1 MNHEY, CDR2 SVGAGI. This CDR3 spans 14 amino acids.

The chain uses TRBV29-1 and TRBJ2-1; possibly TRBD2 for D (5 bases). V was pared by 6 bases and J by 0 bases, with 12 bases between. There are 14 residues in the CDR3. Germline values: CDR1 SQVTM, CDR2 ANQGSEA. In DNA form, the CDR3 reads TGCAGCGTGGTGGGAGTAAGCTCCTACAATGAGCAGTTCTTC. Amino acid sequence: CSVVGVSSYNEQFF.

This chain uses TRBV28 with TRBJ2-1; D gene ambiguous. Trimming left V 8 bases short and J 3 bases short, with 5 bases between. Germline V gene lookup returns CDR1 MDHEN and CDR2 SYDVKM. This CDR3 spans 11 amino acids. CDR3 sequence: CASQNYNEQFF. CDR3 coding DNA: TGTGCCAGCCAAAACTACAATGAGCAGTTCTTC.

This clone was seen only once. The CDR3 DNA sequence: TGCGCCAGCAGCTTACAGGGGCAGGAAAGTGGCGAGCAGTACTTC. Its protein is CASSLQGQESGEQYF. The chain links TRBV5-1 to TRBJ2-7; 7 bases line up with TRBD1. The CDR3 covers 15 residues. The J segment lost 6 bases and the V segment lost 2 bases, leaving 11 bases of the junction unmatched. Germline assignment: CDR1 SGHRS and CDR2 YFSETQ.

CDR3 residues: CAWSLQGFSYEQYF. In DNA, the CDR3 is TGTGCCTGGAGTCTACAGGGATTCAGCTACGAGCAGTACTTC. The chain is built from TRBV30 and TRBJ2-7; a weak D match, TRBD1 (6 bases). CDR3 length: 14 amino acids. The germline V gene encodes CDR1 GTSNPN and CDR2 SVGIG (reference sequence). V was trimmed by 2 bases and J by 3 bases, leaving 14 bases between them.

V is TRBV11-3 and J is TRBJ1-4; possibly TRBD1 for D (5 bases). The CDR3 has 16 amino acids. Trimming removed 6 bases from V and 5 bases from J, with 19 bases in between. CDR1 and CDR2 from the germline V gene are SGHNT and YENEEA. The CDR3 region is CASRLCRQRHNEKLFF. CDR3 DNA sequence: TGTGCCAGCAGACTATGTCGACAGCGCCACAATGAAAAACTGTTTTTT. Supplemented by reference TRBV11-3 and TRBJ1-4, the full variable domain reads EAGVVQSPRYKIIEKKQPVAFWCNPISGHNTLYWYLQNLGQGPELLIRYENEEAVDDSQLPKDRFSAERLKGVDSTLKIQPAELGDSAVYLCASRLCRQRHNEKLFFGSGTQLSVL.

The gene calls are TRBV29-1 and TRBJ2-3; TRBD2 might be the D (6 bases). V was clipped by 4 bases and J by 3 bases, with 20 bases between them. This CDR3 spans 16 amino acids. Germline CDR1 is SQVTM and CDR2 is ANQGSEA. The CDR3 spells CSVGSRMTSRTDTQYF. The CDR3 DNA reads as TGCAGCGTTGGCTCCCGGATGACTAGTCGTACAGATACGCAGTATTTT.

This clone has only one observation. V usage is TRBV20-1 and J usage is TRBJ2-5; D call uncertain. The CDR3 extends over 11 amino acids. Germline-derived CDR1 and CDR2 are DFQATT and SNEGSKA (reference sequence). The ends were cut back, 0 bases at V and 4 bases at J, with 3 bases in the middle. The CDR3 DNA reads as TGCAGTGCTAGAGACCGAGAGACCCAGTACTTC. Translating it yields CSARDRETQYF.

The chain links TRBV19 to TRBJ1-4; D ambiguous. This CDR3 spans 14 amino acids. V dropped 7 bases and J dropped 5 bases, with 14 bases sitting between them. Per germline, CDR1 LNHDA and CDR2 SQIVND (reference sequence). CDR3 sequence (DNA): TGTGCCAGTACCGTACGAGGGAACAATGAAAAACTGTTTTTT. Amino acids: CASTVRGNNEKLFF.

The chain links TRBV19 to TRBJ1-3; 8 nucleotides align to TRBD1. This CDR3 spans 13 amino acids. Germline values: CDR1 LNHDA, CDR2 SQIVND (reference sequence). The junction had 5 bases not matched to a gene; V was cut back by 5 bases and J by 8 bases. CDR3 protein: CASSPDRAHTIYF. The CDR3, as DNA: TGTGCCAGTAGTCCGGACAGGGCACACACCATATATTTT. Variable domain in full (rest from reference TRBV19 and TRBJ1-3): DGGITQSPKYLFRKEGQNVTLSCEQNLNHDAMYWYRQDPGQGLRLIYYSQIVNDFQKGDIAEGYSVSREKKESFPLTVTSAQKNPTAFYLCASSPDRAHTIYFGEGSWLTVV.

To note about this clone: A read error may produce the germline difference seen at one junction end. The rearrangement links TRBV6-5 to TRBJ2-5; possibly TRBD2 for D (5 bases). From germline, CDR1 is MNHEY and CDR2 SVGAGI. The CDR3 is made up of 11 amino acids. The CDR3 region has the DNA TGCCGGGCGGAGAGGGAGGAGACCCAGTACTTC. It translates to CRAEREETQYF.

This chain connects TRBV27 to TRBJ2-3; tentative D call: TRBD2 (6 bases). The germline CDR1 and CDR2 sequences are MNHEY and SMNVEV (reference sequence). V dropped 6 bases and J dropped 7 bases, with 26 bases sitting between them. The CDR3 is 17 residues long. DNA of the CDR3: TGTGCCAGCAGCTATTCCCGGGAGCACCTAGGGAGAAATACGCAGTATTTT. Amino acids: CASSYSREHLGRNTQYF.

This clone appeared once. This rearrangement joins TRBV7-2 to TRBJ2-1; 7 bases map to TRBD2. The length of the CDR3 is 14 residues. CDR1 is SGHTA, CDR2 FQGNSA, per germline. V shed 4 bases and J 8 bases; nucleotides not matched to a gene: 8. The DNA for the CDR3 is TGTGCCAGCAGCTCGGGACTACCCGCTTATGAGCAGTTCTTC. Translating gives CASSSGLPAYEQFF.

The V gene is TRBV5-4, the J gene TRBJ1-2; 7 bases align to TRBD1. V shed 0 bases, J shed 5 bases, and the junction held 7 bases outside the gene matches. The CDR3 has 15 residues. Germline values: CDR1 SGHNT, CDR2 YYREEE (reference sequence). The CDR3 bases are TGTGCCAGCAGCTTGGGACAGGGATTGGAGTATGGCTACACCTTC. It codes for CASSLGQGLEYGYTF.

The chain couples TRBV18 to TRBJ1-1; D may be TRBD1 (6 bases). V dropped 4 bases and J dropped 1 base, with 10 bases sitting between them. Germline lookup yields CDR1 KGHSH and CDR2 LQKENI. CDR3 size: 14 residues. The CDR3 reads CASSRTDKNTEAFF. The CDR3 DNA sequence: TGTGCCAGCTCACGGACAGACAAGAACACTGAAGCTTTCTTT.